The present T cell receptor beta chain was sequenced within a study of T cells in Graves' hyperthyroidism and ophthalmopathy. This clonotype was observed at least ten times. The antigen is unknown. General study results and limits: The blood repertoire included most of the expanded thyroid clonotypes above 0.001.

Germline trimming cut 2 bases from V and 6 bases from J; bases unmatched to any gene: 10. This CDR3 is 16 amino acids long. Germline V gives CDR1 MNHEY, CDR2 SVGEGT. Amplification yielded TCR beta CDR3 regions, with RNA transcripts as the source. A first-round RT-PCR of the TCR CDR3 used the HTBI primer set. TCRdb used MiXCR to reprocess the multiplex PCR reads, holding one entry per CDR3 protein. Among about 290,000 distinct CDR3 sequences, more than 10% were seen once, and the ten largest hold roughly 8%. The V and J genes are TRBV6-2 or TRBV6-3 and TRBJ2-3, with 8 bases aligning to TRBD1. The receptor's source is a woman under 40 with Graves' hyperthyroidism that later progressed to Graves' ophthalmopathy. Input material: blood. The CDR3: CASSYRQGLVLDTQYF. The CDR3 nucleotides are TGTGCCAGCAGTTACCGACAGGGGCTGGTCTTGGATACGCAGTATTTT.